This TCR beta chain is drawn from a study of blood T cell repertoires in COVID-19. The wider study: The origin of the acute and convalescent COVID-19 samples was the United States, Italy and Spain. Sample material is recorded as cDNA or gDNA derived from T cells, B-cell-depleted T cells, or PBMCs.

The method was immunoSEQ multiplex PCR; TCRdb's version includes in-frame clones alone and lacks a portion of them. Of 120,000 or so clones listed, about 85% are singletons. The CDR3 covers 13 residues. Germline-derived CDR1 and CDR2 are LGHDT and YNNKEL (reference sequence). Between the trimmed V and J ends, which lost 2 bases and 6 bases, there was a span of 7 bases. This clone showed up just once. Sequenced input: peripheral blood. The J gene is TRBJ2-2, the V gene TRBV3-1 (or the pseudogene TRBV3-2); a possible D gene is TRBD1 (5 bases). The receptor comes from an elderly man with active or convalescent COVID-19. The DNA of the CDR3 is TGTGCCAGCAGCCAATCAGGGCCCGGGGAGCTGTTTTTT. Translated: CASSQSGPGELFF.